This TCR beta chain was sequenced in a study of molecular identifiers for immune sequencing clone quantification (dated by TCRdb to the late 2010s). General notes on the study: In a replicate experiment, RNA from roughly 21,000 or 96,000 naive CD8 T cells was split into five aliquots, four of which were sequenced. This methods study used CD8 T cells to benchmark TCR RNA copy counting and molecular-identifier clustering-based TCR repertoire sequencing (MIDCIRS). What the work shows at the level of the full study, not this receptor alone: Spiked-in Jurkat TCR RNA equal to a single cell's worth was reported to be detectable even within one million naive CD8 T cells. Clones above 20 RNA copies held over 99% of molecules in CMV-specific effector cells but under 1% in naive cells. About 3.1 recovered TCR RNA copies per cell were obtained by modeling, versus roughly 10 by digital PCR, implying a capture efficiency of around 28%. Highly expanded clone sizes could be underestimated because identical TCR molecules may share a barcode. When barcode sub-clustering was omitted, TCR diversity was inflated by chimeric consensus sequences, with chimeras reaching as high as 47%. The naive libraries included spiked-in Jurkat TCR RNA (over nine copies' worth), and this RNA is not part of the donor repertoire.

Inclusive of the bounding cysteine and phenylalanine, the CDR3 is 15 residues long. Left in the record is the CDR3 DNA by itself, 45 bases read in frame from the first base. Deletion took 3 bases off V and 0 bases off J, with a span of 10 bases between the germline ends. CDR1 and CDR2, per the germline V gene (reference sequence), are MNHEY and SMNVEV. Naive CD8 T cell libraries were made from 20,000 to 1,000,000 sorted cells using 10%, 30% or 50% of purified RNA. On a BD FACSAria II, naive CD8 T cells were FACS-sorted as CD8+CD4-CCR7+CD45RA+ and collected into RLT Plus buffer. To test detection sensitivity, Jurkat RNA equal to around 10 TCR copies was added to samples of about 17,000-1,100,000 naive CD8 T cells. CD8 T cells were enriched using RosetteSep CD8+ T Cell Enrichment Cocktail and Ficoll-Paque, and the enriched cells then underwent ACK red cell lysis. This clonotype has more than one count but fewer than ten. No cognate antigen has been identified for it. No clone much larger than this one lies a single base away; base qualities are absent.

Receptor amplification or capture employed PCR. These reads were obtained on an Illumina HiSeq 4000. Bulk TCR libraries were made following a previously described method, with the TCR primers given in Table S5. Total RNA was purified with the Qiagen AllPrep DNA/RNA kit. Reads from multiple sequencing runs of the same library were pooled before analysis. The study's own analysis went as follows. Reads were retained only if their TCR constant sequence matched exactly, and those retained reads were trimmed to 150 nt and grouped according to their 12-nt molecular barcodes. Reads in each barcode group were sub-clustered using a 15% Levenshtein threshold, and a quality-weighted consensus sequence was built for each RNA molecule. Non-functional sequences were filtered out, along with any lower-count sequence sitting one edit away from another sequence. On the basis of fitting two negative binomial distributions, barcode sub-clusters with fewer than 20% of the maximum read count were discarded. In-frame beta chains were kept once TCRdb had trimmed the public reads at Q25 with fastp and called clones with MiXCR. Every entry covers one CDR3 protein and lists the most common genes and DNA from its rows. The authors' filters were not applied to this entry. The sample has about 640,000 distinct CDR3 sequences on record, about 20% of them singletons. About 0.9% of the sample is held by the ten biggest clonotypes.

The sequence links TRBV27 to TRBJ2-3, with an unclear D gene assignment. Material: naive CD8+ T cells from blood, with Jurkat cell RNA spiked in. In light of the paper, this sample's cell subset or site label describes: FACS-sorted CD8+CD4-CCR7+CD45RA+ naive T cells. The TCR sequence derives from a human donor in good health. Some libraries in this study had Jurkat cell RNA spiked in. The CDR3 has the sequence CASSFNRMSTDTQYF. The nucleotide sequence is TGTGCCAGCAGTTTTAATCGGATGAGCACAGATACGCAGTATTTT.